Described below is a single TCR beta chain sequence and its context. Its cognate antigen is unknown. The method was immunoSEQ multiplex PCR; TCRdb's version includes in-frame clones alone and lacks a portion of them. The table includes 25,000 to 35,000 clones, 85% to 90% detected once. Germline V CDR1 and CDR2: SGHKS, YYEKEE (reference sequence). The V end lost 2 bases, the J end lost 6 bases, and 9 bases lay between the germline ends. The CDR3 loop spans 14 amino acids. These data belong to a study of PD-L1 blockade in urothelial cancer. Study background: Blood analysis occurred 3 weeks (second dose) and 6 weeks after treatment start. Findings and caveats of the study: Durable-benefit patients had greater expansion of tumor-associated blood clones at 3 weeks.

The source was PBMCs, collected around atezolizumab (anti-PD-L1) treatment. The origin of this receptor is a man in his fifties with urothelial cancer. The gene calls are TRBV5-5 and TRBJ1-6; unclear D gene. The CDR3: CASSFSPVNSPLHF. The CDR3, as DNA: TGTGCCAGCAGCTTTTCTCCAGTTAATTCACCCCTCCACTTT.